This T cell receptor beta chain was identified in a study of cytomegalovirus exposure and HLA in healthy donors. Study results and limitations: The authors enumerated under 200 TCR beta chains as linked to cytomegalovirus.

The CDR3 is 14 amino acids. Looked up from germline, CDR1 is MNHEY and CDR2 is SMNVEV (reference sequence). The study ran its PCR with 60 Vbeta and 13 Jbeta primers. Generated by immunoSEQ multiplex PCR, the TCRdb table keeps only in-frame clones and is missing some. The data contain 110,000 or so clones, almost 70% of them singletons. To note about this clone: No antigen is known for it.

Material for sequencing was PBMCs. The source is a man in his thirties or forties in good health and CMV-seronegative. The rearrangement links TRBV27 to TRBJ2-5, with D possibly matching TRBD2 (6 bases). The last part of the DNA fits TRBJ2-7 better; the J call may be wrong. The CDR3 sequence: CARPVGGTSYEQYF. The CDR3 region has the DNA TGTGCCAGACCCGTTGGCGGGACCTCCTACGAGCAGTACTTC.